This T cell receptor beta chain was recovered during a study of OX40 agonist ivuxolimab in advanced cancers. On the study more broadly: People in dose escalation had one of these cancers: hepatocellular carcinoma, melanoma, renal cell or head and neck cancer. Three individuals attained partial responses, comprising one hepatocellular carcinoma case and two cutaneous melanoma cases.

On this clone: Antigen unknown.

Study-wide findings and caveats: Dose levels from 0.1 to 3.0 mg/kg saw CD4+ and CD8+ blood T cells expand clonally by week 6.

Per the germline V gene, CDR1 is LGHNA and CDR2 is YSLEER. The CDR3 spans 14 residues. V lost 3 bases, J lost 2 bases, and 7 bases lay in between. Only in-frame clones appear in the TCRdb table, and some are missing; sequencing was by immunoSEQ multiplex PCR. The sample carries tens of thousands of clones, roughly nine tenths recorded once. The material sequenced was CD4+ or CD8+ T cells sorted from blood, taken in a trial of the OX40 agonist ivuxolimab. This clonotype was sampled from an adult with an advanced solid tumor such as melanoma, head and neck, liver or kidney cancer. The chain combines TRBV4-3 with TRBJ2-2; tentative D call: TRBD1 (5 bases). The CDR3 loop is CASSHGHNTGELFF. The CDR3 bases are TGCGCCAGCAGCCACGGACATAACACCGGGGAGCTGTTTTTT.